One sample yielded the 29 T cell receptor beta chains listed below, sequenced in a study of T-cell memory formation after mild COVID-19. In TCRdb, the 5' RACE reads were re-called with MiXCR into one record per CDR3 protein. The sample lists 110,000 to 150,000 distinct CDR3 sequences, more than 13% occurring once. Sequencing was performed on PBMCs or a T cell subset sorted from them (not recorded which). The receptor set was obtained from an adult woman who had mild COVID-19 (a few samples of this study predate the infection). Cell type and time point are not known.

The chain is built from TRBV7-6 and TRBJ1-6; D call uncertain. This CDR3 spans 15 amino acids. V was shortened by 5 bases and J by 7 bases, with 15 bases between the two germline ends. The germline gives CDR1 SGHVS, CDR2 FNYEAQ. DNA for the CDR3: TGTGCCAGCAGCGCCCGACTAGGCGGGAATTCACCCCTCCACTTT. Protein sequence: CASSARLGGNSPLHF.

This clonotype was observed a handful of times. The rearrangement uses TRBV6-5 and TRBJ2-5; D is ambiguous. Germline CDR1 MNHEY, CDR2 SVGAGI. V lost 6 bases and J lost 5, with 16 bases in between. The CDR3 contains 14 residues. The CDR3: CASSTVSLVETQYF. The CDR3 coding sequence is TGTGCCAGCAGCACGGTTTCCCTCGTCGAGACCCAGTACTTC.

The chain uses TRBV7-3 and TRBJ2-3; 9 positions agree with TRBD2. The CDR3 is 15 residues long. Germline CDR1 is SGHTA and CDR2 is FQGTGA. The V and J ends lost 3 bases and 2 bases, in that order; junction bases with no gene match: 3. This CDR3 is CASSFERGATDTQYF. The CDR3 DNA follows: TGTGCCAGCAGCTTTGAGCGGGGGGCCACAGATACGCAGTATTTT.

This chain connects TRBV5-4 to TRBJ1-1, with TRBD1 identical over 9 bases. The V and J ends lost 4 bases and 6 bases, in that order; junction bases with no gene match: 10. CDR1 and CDR2 from the germline V gene are SGHNT and YYREEE (reference sequence). The CDR3 is 15 amino acids. CDR3: CASSGGQGPYAEAFF. The CDR3 DNA sequence: TGTGCCAGCAGCGGGGGACAGGGTCCCTACGCTGAAGCTTTCTTT.

Only a few counts were recorded for this clonotype. This may arise from a read error, as a much more abundant clone is one base away. The chain carries TRBV4-1 and TRBJ2-7; 12 positions agree with TRBD1. V shed 6 bases, J shed 4 bases, and the junction held 4 bases outside the gene matches. The length of the CDR3 is 14 residues. Germline V gene sequence: CDR1 MGHRA, CDR2 YSYEKL. In DNA form, the CDR3 reads TGCGCCAGCAGACCGGGACAGGGGGCTTACGAGCAGTACTTC. Translated, it gives CASRPGQGAYEQYF.

The rearrangement joins TRBV5-1 to TRBJ1-4; D uncertain. CDR1 and CDR2 from the germline V gene are SGHRS and YFSETQ. This CDR3 is 16 amino acids long. The V gene lost 0 bases and the J gene lost 0 bases, with 9 bases spanning the gap. CDR3 bases: TGCGCCAGCAGCTTGGCCGAAGGGACAACTAATGAAAAACTGTTTTTT. It translates to CASSLAEGTTNEKLFF.

There are many counts of this clonotype. This chain connects TRBV4-1 to TRBJ2-3; a weak D match, TRBD1 (6 bases). Germline V gene data show CDR1 as MGHRA and CDR2 as YSYEKL. With 1 base removed from V and 5 bases from J, the gap between germline ends came to 10 bases. This CDR3 has 14 amino acids. The chain's CDR3 is CASSQVGAVDTQYF. DNA of the CDR3: TGCGCCAGCAGCCAAGTGGGGGCCGTAGATACGCAGTATTTT.

This chain uses TRBV12-3 or TRBV12-4 with TRBJ2-7; D is unresolved. This CDR3 spans 14 amino acids. V was trimmed by 1 base and J by 5 bases, leaving 12 bases between them. The CDR3 reads CASSLGVGPNEQYF. The CDR3 region has the DNA TGTGCCAGCAGTTTAGGGGTCGGCCCGAACGAGCAGTACTTC.

This clonotype was counted between two and nine times. This rearrangement joins TRBV9 to TRBJ2-7; 8 bases are shared with TRBD2. This CDR3 spans 14 amino acids. Per germline, CDR1 SGDLS and CDR2 YYNGEE. Trimming at V came to 4 bases and at J to 3 bases, leaving 6 bases not matched to a gene. CDR3 protein: CASSPREGGYEQYF. CDR3 in DNA: TGTGCCAGCAGCCCTCGGGAGGGCGGCTACGAGCAGTACTTC.

Only a few counts were recorded for this clonotype. CDR3 amino acids: CASSPELAGGLYEQYF. Written as DNA, the CDR3 is TGTGCCAGCAGCCCAGAACTAGCGGGAGGGCTCTACGAGCAGTACTTC. The chain carries TRBV7-2 and TRBJ2-7, with 13 positions matching TRBD2. The CDR3 runs to 16 residues. CDR1 SGHTA and CDR2 FQGNSA come from the germline V gene. V lost 5 bases and J lost 3; bases outside the gene matches: 7.

This clonotype was counted ten times or more. The chain has TRBV2 and TRBJ1-4; weak D call: TRBD1 (5 bases). The V end lost 2 bases, the J end lost 8 bases, and 21 bases lay between the germline ends. CDR1 and CDR2 (germline): SNHLY, FYNNEI. The CDR3 has 17 amino acids. The CDR3 loop reads CASSEQLTGPSGEKLFF. DNA of the CDR3: TGTGCCAGCAGTGAACAGCTAACGGGCCCCTCAGGGGAAAAACTGTTTTTT. The full variable domain, rest sourced from reference TRBV2 and TRBJ1-4, is EPEVTQTPSHQVTQMGQEVILRCVPISNHLYFYWYRQILGQKVEFLVSFYNNEISEKSEIFDDQFSVERPDGSNFTLKIRSTKLEDSAMYFCASSEQLTGPSGEKLFFGSGTQLSVL.

The gene calls are TRBV24-1 and TRBJ2-1; D is ambiguous. From germline, CDR1 is KGHDR and CDR2 SFDVKD. The CDR3 consists of 12 residues. V was clipped by 7 bases and J by 5 bases, with 8 bases between them. The CDR3 nucleotides read TGTGCCACCAGGGCGGTTAACAATGAGCAGTTCTTC. This translates into CATRAVNNEQFF.

This clonotype was seen only a few times. This chain's CDR3 is CASGGDYQRDQPQHF. Here the CDR3 DNA reads TGTGCCAGCGGGGGGGATTACCAGCGGGACCAGCCCCAGCATTTT. The chain joins TRBV7-9 to TRBJ1-5, with a tentative D call TRBD1 (5 bases). Trimming removed 8 bases at V and 7 bases at J, with 21 bases between. The CDR3 spans 15 residues. CDR1 is SEHNR, CDR2 FQNEAQ, per germline (reference sequence).

The chain combines TRBV5-6 with TRBJ2-5; the D gene is possibly TRBD2 (5 bases). Trimming removed 1 base at V and 4 bases at J, with 17 bases between. The germline V gene has CDR1 SGHDT and CDR2 YYEEEE. CDR3 size: 16 residues. The chain's CDR3 is CASSLPDRGSVETQYF. The CDR3 bases are TGTGCCAGCAGCTTGCCGGATCGAGGGAGCGTAGAGACCCAGTACTTC.

This clonotype was observed a few times. This rearrangement joins TRBV3-1 to TRBJ2-7; TRBD1 agrees at 8 bases. Germline V gene sequence: CDR1 LGHDT, CDR2 YNNKEL (reference sequence). The CDR3 length is 15 residues. V shed 4 bases and J 6 bases; nucleotides not matched to a gene: 11. CDR3 sequence reads: CASSPKGRTGPEQYF. CDR3 DNA: TGTGCCAGCAGCCCTAAGGGGAGGACAGGGCCCGAGCAGTACTTC.

This rearrangement joins TRBV12-3 or TRBV12-4 to TRBJ1-2, with D perhaps matching TRBD1 (5 bases). V lost 3 bases and J lost 8, with 16 bases in between. This CDR3 is built from 14 residues. The CDR3 DNA follows: TGTGCCAGCAGTTTCGAGGGACCGCACCGGGGCTACACCTTC. Translating it yields CASSFEGPHRGYTF.

This clonotype was observed a handful of times. This chain links TRBV7-8 with TRBJ1-1, with 11 bases fitting TRBD1. The CDR3 is 16 residues long. The V gene end was trimmed by 5 bases and the J gene end by 3 bases; junction bases not matched to a gene: 8. CDR1 is SGHVS and CDR2 is FQNEAQ in the germline V gene. DNA of the CDR3: TGTGCCAGCAGCACGGGGACAGGGGGTACGGACACTGAAGCTTTCTTT. Its translation: CASSTGTGGTDTEAFF.

The chain couples TRBV9 to TRBJ2-6, with D uncertain. V was pared by 0 bases and J by 4 bases, with 11 bases between. Germline V gives CDR1 SGDLS, CDR2 YYNGEE. This CDR3 region has 16 residues. As DNA, the CDR3 is TGTGCCAGCAGCGTAGGACCGCCCTCCGGGGCCAACGTCCTGACTTTC. Its protein is CASSVGPPSGANVLTF.

The CDR3 reads CASSAGTGSEQYF. CDR3 nucleotide sequence: TGTGCCAGCAGCGCTGGGACAGGGTCCGAGCAGTACTTC. The V and J genes are TRBV9 and TRBJ2-7, with 9 bases lining up with TRBD1. This CDR3 is 13 amino acids long. V lost 3 bases and J lost 6; bases outside the gene matches: 4. Germline V CDR1 and CDR2: SGDLS, YYNGEE.

This chain uses TRBV11-2 with TRBJ1-2; D perhaps matches TRBD1 (5 bases). The CDR3 runs 16 residues. CDR1 SGHAT and CDR2 FQNNGV come from the germline V gene. Trimming pared 5 bases from V and 0 bases from J, leaving 16 bases between. The CDR3 bases are TGTGCCAGCAGCCAGGGAGGGACTCCAGCTAACTATGGCTACACCTTC. Translation: CASSQGGTPANYGYTF.

The chain couples TRBV29-1 to TRBJ1-1; a possible D gene is TRBD1 (6 bases). The CDR3 sequence is 13 residues long. The V gene lost 6 bases and the J gene lost 2 bases, with 13 bases spanning the gap. Germline V gives CDR1 SQVTM, CDR2 ANQGSEA. In nucleotides, the CDR3 is TGCAGCGTCCCGGGACAAACAAACACTGAAGCTTTCTTT. Amino acid sequence: CSVPGQTNTEAFF.

This CDR3 is CASSLDTAADEAFF. CDR3 bases: TGTGCCAGCAGTTTAGATACCGCGGCGGATGAAGCTTTCTTT. The chain combines TRBV12-3 or TRBV12-4 with TRBJ1-1; no clear D gene. Trimming shortened V by 1 base and J by 7 bases, and 13 bases separated the two germline ends. The CDR3 covers 14 residues.

This clonotype was observed a few times. The V call is TRBV14, the J call TRBJ2-7, with TRBD1 identical over 9 bases. Trimming removed 2 bases from V and 4 bases from J; junction bases left unmatched: 9. The germline V gene has CDR1 SGHDN and CDR2 FVKESK. The CDR3 contains 16 residues. CDR3 sequence reads: CASSQPGQGLPYEQYF. The CDR3 DNA follows: TGTGCCAGCAGCCAACCAGGACAGGGGTTGCCATACGAGCAGTACTTC.

There are a few counts of this clonotype. V gene TRBV2 combines with J gene TRBJ2-7; D possibly corresponds to TRBD2 (5 bases). Trimming left V 0 bases short and J 3 bases short, with 12 bases between. The CDR3 covers 15 residues. Looked up from germline, CDR1 is SNHLY and CDR2 is FYNNEI. Written as DNA, the CDR3 is TGTGCCAGCAGTGAAGCACGGGGATCCTTCTACGAGCAGTACTTC. This gives the protein CASSEARGSFYEQYF.

The rearrangement joins TRBV7-3 to TRBJ1-1, with 9 bases identical to TRBD1. V shed 5 bases, J shed 5 bases, and the junction held 6 bases outside the gene matches. This CDR3 region has 14 residues. Germline V gene lookup returns CDR1 SGHTA and CDR2 FQGTGA. DNA of the CDR3: TGTGCCAGCAGCCCTACAGGGGGCGAAACTGAAGCTTTCTTT. It encodes CASSPTGGETEAFF.

The genes are TRBV5-6 and TRBJ1-5; maybe TRBD1 (5 bases). The germline V gene has CDR1 SGHDT and CDR2 YYEEEE. Trimming shortened V by 2 bases and J by 4 bases, and 7 bases separated the two germline ends. The CDR3 covers 13 residues. In DNA form, the CDR3 reads TGTGCCAGCAGCTTTGCAGGGAATCAGCCCCAGCATTTT. Translating it yields CASSFAGNQPQHF.

This chain connects TRBV19 to TRBJ2-7, with TRBD2 identical over 9 bases. CDR1 and CDR2 (germline): LNHDA, SQIVND (reference sequence). The CDR3 extends over 14 amino acids. V lost 3 bases and J lost 4; bases outside the gene matches: 4. Written as DNA, the CDR3 is TGTGCCAGTAGTATGTTCGGACTAGCGTACGAGCAGTACTTC. Residues: CASSMFGLAYEQYF.

This clonotype occurred a few times. CDR3 region: CASSLDLSAGELFF. CDR3 DNA: TGTGCCAGCAGCTTGGACTTATCTGCCGGGGAGCTGTTTTTT. This chain connects TRBV11-3 to TRBJ2-2, with D possibly being TRBD2 (5 bases). The CDR3 spans 14 residues. V dropped 3 bases and J dropped 6 bases, with 11 bases sitting between them. Per germline, CDR1 SGHNT and CDR2 YENEEA.

DNA of the CDR3: TGCAGTGCTAGAGATCACGCGAACCGAACTAATGAAAAACTGTTTTTT. It is translated as CSARDHANRTNEKLFF. This sequence joins TRBV20-1 and TRBJ1-4; D is ambiguous. Trimming pared 0 bases from V and 1 base from J, leaving 12 bases between. The CDR3 spans 16 residues. The germline gives CDR1 DFQATT, CDR2 SNEGSKA (reference sequence).